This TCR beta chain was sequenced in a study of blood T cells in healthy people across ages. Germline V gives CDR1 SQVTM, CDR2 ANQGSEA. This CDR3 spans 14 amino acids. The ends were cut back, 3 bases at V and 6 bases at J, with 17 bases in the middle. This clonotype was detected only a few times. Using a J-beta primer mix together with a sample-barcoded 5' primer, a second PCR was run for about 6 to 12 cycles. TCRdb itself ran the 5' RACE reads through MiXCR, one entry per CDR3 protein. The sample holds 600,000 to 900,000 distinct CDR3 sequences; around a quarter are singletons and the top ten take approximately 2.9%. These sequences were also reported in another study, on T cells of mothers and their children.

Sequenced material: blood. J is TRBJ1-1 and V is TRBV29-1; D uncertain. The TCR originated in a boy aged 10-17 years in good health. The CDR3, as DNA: TGCAGCGTTGACGGAGAGGGCGCTACCTCTGAAGCTTTCTTT. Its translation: CSVDGEGATSEAFF.